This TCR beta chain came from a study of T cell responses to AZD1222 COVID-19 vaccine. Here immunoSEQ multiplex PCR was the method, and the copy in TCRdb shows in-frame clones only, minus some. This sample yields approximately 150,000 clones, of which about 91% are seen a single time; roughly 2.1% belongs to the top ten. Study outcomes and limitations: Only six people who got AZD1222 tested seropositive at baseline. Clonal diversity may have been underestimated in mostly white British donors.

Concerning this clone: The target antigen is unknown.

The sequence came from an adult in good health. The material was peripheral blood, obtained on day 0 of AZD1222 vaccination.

The CDR3 loop reads CASSLASGSLYEQYF. In DNA form, the CDR3 reads TGTGCCAGCAGTTTAGCTAGCGGGAGCCTTTACGAGCAGTACTTC. The rearrangement uses TRBV27 and TRBJ2-7; TRBD2 matches 10 bases. The CDR3 length is 15 residues. Unmatched junction bases numbered 5, after V lost 2 bases and J lost 4 bases. CDR1 is MNHEY, CDR2 SMNVEV, per germline (reference sequence).